This is a list of T cell receptor beta chains from one sample in a study of blood T cell repertoires in COVID-19. The method was immunoSEQ multiplex PCR; TCRdb's version includes in-frame clones alone and lacks a portion of them. The data hold around 250,000 clones, with approximately 86% observed a single time. Source material: PBMCs or T cells enriched from blood (not recorded which). These TCRs come from a woman aged 45-60 years who had recovered from COVID-19. Each CDR3 is given with its conserved first and last residue. The order of the fields is J gene, V gene, clone size, D gene, CDR3 length, CDR3 protein, CDR3 DNA. A D gene is named only where the DNA matches it firmly. A clone size is listed for some rows: how often the clone was seen (once, few, many), or a class if it is expanded.

J: TRBJ2-3; V: TRBV5-5; size: few; D: TRBD2; length: 16; CDR3: CASSPGPSGYTDTQYF; DNA: TGTGCCAGCAGCCCGGGGCCTAGCGGGTACACAGATACGCAGTATTTT
J: TRBJ1-1; V: TRBV5-5; size: .; D: .; length: 15; CDR3: CASSLALTVNTEAFF; DNA: TGTGCCAGCAGCTTGGCACTGACAGTTAACACTGAAGCTTTCTTT
J: TRBJ2-7; V: TRBV19; size: .; D: TRBD2; length: 17; CDR3: CASIPGTSGRRANEQYF; DNA: TGTGCCAGCATACCCGGGACTAGCGGGAGACGTGCCAACGAGCAGTACTTC
J: TRBJ2-1; V: TRBV5-1; size: .; D: TRBD2; length: 16; CDR3: CASSLGSAGGDNEQFF; DNA: TGCGCCAGCAGCTTGGGGTCCGCGGGAGGAGACAATGAGCAGTTCTTC
J: TRBJ2-3; V: TRBV6-4; size: .; D: TRBD2; length: 13; CDR3: CASSESTSGTQYF; DNA: TGTGCCAGCAGTGAATCAACTAGCGGGACGCAGTATTTT
J: TRBJ1-4; V: TRBV19; size: .; D: .; length: 11; CDR3: CASTQAGTVFF; DNA: TGTGCCAGTACCCAGGCCGGGACTGTGTTTTTT
J: TRBJ2-3; V: TRBV29-1; size: .; D: .; length: 13; CDR3: CSVLGGSTDTQYF; DNA: TGCAGCGTTTTGGGCGGGAGCACAGATACGCAGTATTTT
J: TRBJ2-3; V: TRBV7-2; size: few; D: .; length: 16; CDR3: CASSQEGQPLTDTQYF; DNA: TGTGCCAGCAGCCAAGAGGGACAACCGCTCACAGATACGCAGTATTTT
J: TRBJ1-6; V: TRBV19; size: .; D: .; length: 13; CDR3: CAVRGRGGSPLHF; DNA: TGTGCCGTCCGTGGCAGGGGTGGATCACCCCTCCACTTT
J: TRBJ2-7; V: TRBV7-6; size: once; D: TRBD2; length: 13; CDR3: CASSRSGNYEQYF; DNA: TGTGCCAGCAGCCGAAGCGGGAACTACGAGCAGTACTTC
J: TRBJ1-4; V: TRBV5-1; size: .; D: .; length: 15; CDR3: CASRRDSSTNEKLFF; DNA: TGCGCCAGCAGACGCGACAGTTCAACTAATGAAAAACTGTTTTTT
J: TRBJ2-1; V: TRBV4-1; size: .; D: TRBD2; length: 15; CDR3: CASSQDTSGNYEQFF; DNA: TGCGCCAGCAGCCAAGATACTAGCGGGAACTATGAGCAGTTCTTC
J: TRBJ2-5; V: TRBV18; size: .; D: TRBD2; length: 15; CDR3: CASQLGLAGQETQYF; DNA: TGTGCCAGTCAACTAGGACTAGCGGGCCAAGAGACCCAGTACTTC
J: TRBJ2-5; V: TRBV30; size: .; D: TRBD2; length: 15; CDR3: CACTWTSGRQETQYF; DNA: TGTGCCTGTACTTGGACTAGCGGGAGGCAAGAGACCCAGTACTTC
J: TRBJ1-5; V: TRBV15; size: .; D: TRBD1; length: 18; CDR3: CATSRVVDRGRSNQPQHF; DNA: TGTGCCACCAGCAGAGTTGTTGACAGGGGAAGGAGCAATCAGCCCCAGCATTTT
J: TRBJ1-5; V: TRBV12-3/TRBV12-4; size: .; D: .; length: 13; CDR3: CASSSGLNQPQHF; DNA: TGTGCCAGCAGTTCAGGGCTGAATCAGCCCCAGCATTTT
J: TRBJ1-3; V: TRBV29-1; size: once; D: TRBD1; length: 13; CDR3: CSVATGAGNTIYF; DNA: TGCAGCGTAGCGACAGGGGCTGGAAACACCATATATTTT